The 31 T cell receptor beta chains reported below all come from one sample, sequenced in a study of T-cell reconstitution after alpha-beta-depleted transplantation in children. Researchers prepared the TCRbeta library using unique molecular identifiers, the study reports. TCRdb re-derived calls from the PCR reads in MiXCR, one entry per CDR3 protein. Of approximately 800,000 distinct CDR3 sequences listed, 15% to 20% are singletons. The sequencing here drew on PBMCs, mostly from graft donor cells, taken 360 days after TCRalphabeta/CD19-depleted stem cell transplant. The receptors come from a male patient younger than 18 who had a stem cell transplant for acute lymphoblastic leukemia, so the T cells may come from the graft donor.

This clonotype was observed a few times. The rearrangement links TRBV5-5 to TRBJ1-6; no firm D call. Germline V gene sequence: CDR1 SGHKS, CDR2 YYEKEE (reference sequence). Trimming took 0 bases from V and 5 from J, leaving 6 bases between them. The CDR3 has 14 amino acids. Here the CDR3 reads CASSLDGNNSPLHF. The CDR3 DNA follows: TGTGCCAGCAGCTTGGACGGGAATAATTCACCCCTCCACTTT.

This clonotype turned up a few times. CDR3 DNA sequence: TGCAGTGCTAGTGAGACTAGCGGGAGAGGGCAGTTCTTC. Residues: CSASETSGRGQFF. The J gene is TRBJ2-1, the V gene TRBV20-1; 12 positions agree with TRBD2. Unmatched junction bases numbered 6, after V lost 3 bases and J lost 12 bases. The CDR3 runs 13 residues. Germline CDR1 and CDR2: DFQATT and SNEGSKA (reference sequence).

This clonotype has only a few counts. This chain joins TRBV6-1 and TRBJ2-1, with 11 bases identical to TRBD2. V dropped 4 bases and J dropped 0; count of bases not matched to a gene: 11. CDR3 length equals 19 residues. In germline, CDR1 is MNHNS, CDR2 SASEGT. CDR3 amino acids: CASSAFSGRAVNSYNEQFF. The CDR3 DNA is TGTGCCAGCAGTGCTTTTAGCGGGAGGGCCGTGAACTCCTACAATGAGCAGTTCTTC.

The chain links TRBV5-1 to TRBJ2-7; maybe TRBD2 (5 bases). There are 15 residues in the CDR3. V was cut by 3 bases and J by 2 bases, with 15 bases left in between. Germline V gene sequence: CDR1 SGHRS, CDR2 YFSETQ. CDR3 DNA sequence: TGCGCCAGCAGCTACGGACTGACTCCGACCTACGAGCAGTACTTC. It yields the protein CASSYGLTPTYEQYF. Full variable domain (rest looked up from reference TRBV5-1 and TRBJ2-7): KAGVTQTPRYLIKTRGQQVTLSCSPISGHRSVSWYQQTPGQGLQFLFEYFSETQRNKGNFPGRFSGRQFSNSRSEMNVSTLELGDSALYLCASSYGLTPTYEQYFGPGTRLTVT.

This clonotype was observed a few times. The chain carries TRBV29-1 and TRBJ1-2; D gene ambiguous. The CDR3 loop spans 12 amino acids. Germline V gene sequence: CDR1 SQVTM, CDR2 ANQGSEA. V was trimmed by 2 bases and J by 0 bases, leaving 4 bases between them. CDR3 in amino acids: CSVETANYGYTF. For the CDR3, the DNA is TGCAGCGTTGAAACAGCTAACTATGGCTACACCTTC.

This clonotype came up a few times. The gene calls are TRBV3-1 and TRBJ2-3; 9 bases are shared with TRBD2. CDR3 length: 17 amino acids. The germline V gene has CDR1 LGHDT and CDR2 YNNKEL (reference sequence). With V trimmed by 7 bases and J by 4 bases, 15 bases remained unmatched. In DNA, the CDR3 is TGTGCCAGCACCAGACACAGGGCGGGAGGGCCCCCAGATACGCAGTATTTT. Residues: CASTRHRAGGPPDTQYF.

This clonotype has ten or more counts. The V call is TRBV5-1, the J call TRBJ2-4; D call uncertain. From germline, CDR1 is SGHRS and CDR2 YFSETQ. The CDR3 has 10 residues. CDR3 sequence reads: CVQLQNIQYF. The CDR3 DNA follows: TGCGTCCAGCTCCAAAACATTCAGTACTTC.

This chain connects TRBV5-1 to TRBJ2-3, with D perhaps matching TRBD1 or TRBD2 (5 bases each). The V gene lost 5 bases and the J gene lost 3 bases, with 16 bases spanning the gap. Germline V gene data show CDR1 as SGHRS and CDR2 as YFSETQ. The CDR3 is 15 amino acids. CDR3 loop: CASRRDPIRTDTQYF. The CDR3 DNA sequence: TGCGCCAGCAGACGGGACCCTATCCGGACAGATACGCAGTATTTT.

This clonotype has more than one count but fewer than ten. Sequence at one end of the junction differs from germline and may be a read error. The chain is built from TRBV4-1 and TRBJ2-5; D is perhaps TRBD2 (6 bases). CDR1 and CDR2 from the germline V gene are MGHRA and YSYEKL. The CDR3 spans 15 residues. Written as DNA, the CDR3 is TGCGCCAGCAGACAAGACCCGGGGGTGGGAGAGACCCAGTACTTC. Its translation is CASRQDPGVGETQYF.

This clonotype was seen more than once but under ten times. The gene calls are TRBV7-9 and TRBJ2-7, with D perhaps TRBD2 (6 bases). This CDR3 has 13 amino acids. From germline, CDR1 is SEHNR and CDR2 FQNEAQ (reference sequence). The V end was cut by 5 bases, the J end by 7 bases, with 15 bases between. This chain's CDR3 is CASSTSRAEEQYF. DNA for the CDR3: TGTGCCAGCAGCACTAGCCGGGCAGAGGAGCAGTACTTC.

This clonotype was counted many times. The V and J genes are TRBV5-1 and TRBJ2-1; D is possibly TRBD1 (5 bases). The CDR3 sequence is 14 residues long. V gave up 0 bases and J gave up 3 bases, with 7 bases separating them. Germline CDR1 is SGHRS and CDR2 is YFSETQ. CDR3 protein: CASSLVRVYNEQFF. CDR3 in DNA: TGCGCCAGCAGCTTGGTCAGGGTCTACAATGAGCAGTTCTTC.

In this sample, this clonotype turned up a few times. V gene TRBV4-1 combines with J gene TRBJ2-5, with 15 bases lining up with TRBD2. The germline V gene encodes CDR1 MGHRA and CDR2 YSYEKL. CDR3 length: 19 amino acids. With V trimmed by 6 bases and J by 5 bases, 16 bases remained unmatched. CDR3 bases: TGCGCCAGCAGGTCAAGACCTGGACTAGCGGGAGGGCCACGTGAGACCCAGTACTTC. This codes for CASRSRPGLAGGPRETQYF.

There are many counts of this clonotype. The rearrangement links TRBV25-1 to TRBJ2-6, with TRBD1 as a possible D gene (5 bases). Germline assignment: CDR1 MGHDK and CDR2 SYGVNS. The CDR3 totals 15 residues. The germline V and J ends were trimmed by 2 bases and 1 base, with 6 bases remaining between them. CDR3 sequence: CASSERGSGANVLTF. The CDR3 DNA reads TGTGCCAGCAGTGAAAGGGGTTCTGGGGCCAACGTCCTGACTTTC.

This clonotype has only a few counts. The rearrangement joins TRBV24-1 to TRBJ2-1; 8 positions agree with TRBD2. V was clipped by 1 base and J by 5 bases; unmatched bases: 6. The CDR3 sequence is 16 residues long. Germline loops: CDR1 KGHDR, CDR2 SFDVKD. DNA of the CDR3: TGTGCCACCAGTGATTTTCGGCGGGAGGTGGACAATGAGCAGTTCTTC. As protein: CATSDFRREVDNEQFF.

This clonotype was seen more than once but under ten times. The chain employs TRBV5-1 and TRBJ1-2; D possibly corresponds to TRBD1 (5 bases). Germline V gene sequence: CDR1 SGHRS, CDR2 YFSETQ. The CDR3 runs to 15 residues. V dropped 1 base and J dropped 0 bases, with 10 bases sitting between them. The CDR3 sequence is CASSLRDGTNYGYTF. CDR3 DNA: TGCGCCAGCAGCTTGCGGGACGGGACTAACTATGGCTACACCTTC.

This chain joins TRBV20-1 and TRBJ2-4; TRBD1 matches at 9 bases. CDR3 length: 15 residues. Germline CDR1 DFQATT, CDR2 SNEGSKA (reference sequence). The V gene end was trimmed by 2 bases and the J gene end by 1 base; junction bases not matched to a gene: 3. This chain's CDR3 is CSARPQGAAKNIQYF. CDR3 in DNA: TGCAGTGCTAGACCACAGGGGGCTGCCAAAAACATTCAGTACTTC.

The J gene is TRBJ1-1, the V gene TRBV19, with no clear D. CDR3 length: 18 residues. Trimming shortened V by 6 bases and J by 0 bases, and 23 bases separated the two germline ends. Germline V gene lookup returns CDR1 LNHDA and CDR2 SQIVND (reference sequence). The CDR3 DNA sequence: TGTGCCAGTAGCCCAATTCTAGACTACCCCCGCATGAACACTGAAGCTTTCTTT. Protein sequence: CASSPILDYPRMNTEAFF.

The rearrangement joins TRBV12-3 or TRBV12-4 to TRBJ2-1, with 7 nucleotides matching TRBD2. This CDR3 has 15 residues. The V and J ends lost 3 bases and 7 bases, in that order; junction bases with no gene match: 9. This chain's CDR3 is CASSFVGLGDNEQFF. The CDR3, as DNA: TGTGCCAGCAGTTTTGTCGGACTAGGTGATAATGAGCAGTTCTTC.

This rearrangement joins TRBV29-1 to TRBJ2-5; 7 bases fit TRBD2. The J segment lost 5 bases and the V segment lost 3 bases, leaving 15 bases of the junction unmatched. The CDR3 is 16 amino acids. The germline gives CDR1 SQVTM, CDR2 ANQGSEA. CDR3 sequence reads: CSVEGLGGRARETQYF. In nucleotides, the CDR3 is TGCAGCGTTGAGGGGCTTGGGGGGAGGGCCCGGGAGACCCAGTACTTC.

This clonotype has a handful of counts. This sequence joins TRBV7-3 and TRBJ2-5; 9 bases are a match to TRBD2. CDR3 length: 13 amino acids. J gave up 4 bases and V 5 bases, and 2 bases lay outside the gene matches. The germline V gene encodes CDR1 SGHTA and CDR2 FQGTGA. The CDR3 nucleotides read TGTGCCAGCAGCCTAGCGGGAATAGAGACCCAGTACTTC. It encodes CASSLAGIETQYF.

This clonotype was seen more than once but under ten times. The J gene is TRBJ2-2, the V gene TRBV7-3; the D is unclear. Germline V CDR1 and CDR2: SGHTA, FQGTGA. This CDR3 is built from 13 residues. Deletions cut 5 bases from V and 7 bases from J, with 11 bases between. The CDR3 bases are TGTGCCAGCAGCCCCGAGTATGACGGGGAGCTGTTTTTT. Residues: CASSPEYDGELFF.

This clonotype was seen only a few times. The chain has TRBV12-3 or TRBV12-4 and TRBJ2-4; 7 positions match TRBD1. Unmatched junction bases numbered 9, after V lost 7 bases and J lost 0 bases. The CDR3 sequence is 16 residues long. The CDR3 reads CASTEGQLLAKNIQYF. The CDR3 DNA sequence: TGTGCCAGCACCGAGGGACAGCTACTAGCCAAAAACATTCAGTACTTC.

This chain joins TRBV19 and TRBJ2-3; D is ambiguous. Trimming removed 7 bases from V and 3 bases from J, with 8 bases in between. Germline V gives CDR1 LNHDA, CDR2 SQIVND (reference sequence). The CDR3 spans 12 residues. The CDR3 is CASNRRTDTQYF. The CDR3 DNA follows: TGTGCCAGTAACCGACGGACAGATACGCAGTATTTT.

This clonotype has more than one count but fewer than ten. This chain links TRBV4-1 with TRBJ2-3; no clear D gene. Trimming removed 1 base at V and 1 base at J, with 9 bases between. Per the germline V gene, CDR1 is MGHRA and CDR2 is YSYEKL. CDR3 length equals 15 residues. DNA for the CDR3: TGCGCCAGCAGCCAAGGTCCCCGGGGCACAGATACGCAGTATTTT. This codes for CASSQGPRGTDTQYF.

The chain is built from TRBV6-1 and TRBJ1-1; a possible D gene is TRBD1 (6 bases). This CDR3 has 15 residues. The germline V gene has CDR1 MNHNS and CDR2 SASEGT. V lost 3 bases and J 0 bases, leaving 11 bases between the germline ends. The CDR3 sequence: CASSETTGLNTEAFF. DNA of the CDR3: TGTGCCAGCAGTGAGACGACAGGCCTGAACACTGAAGCTTTCTTT.

V and J are TRBV9 and TRBJ2-1; no clear D. Germline CDR1 SGDLS, CDR2 YYNGEE. This CDR3 comprises 15 residues. V lost 6 bases and J lost 5, with 18 bases in between. This CDR3 reads CASTLSSAFNNEQFF. The CDR3 region has the DNA TGTGCCAGCACCCTATCTTCGGCTTTCAACAATGAGCAGTTCTTC.

The chain couples TRBV4-1 to TRBJ2-1; D is undetermined. The V gene's germline CDR1 is MGHRA and CDR2 YSYEKL. V was cut by 0 bases and J by 0 bases, with 9 bases left in between. This CDR3 spans 16 amino acids. CDR3 amino acids: CASSQDTGRSYNEQFF. The DNA of the CDR3 is TGCGCCAGCAGCCAAGATACCGGGCGCTCCTACAATGAGCAGTTCTTC.

Only a few counts were recorded for this clonotype. The chain uses TRBV2 and TRBJ1-5; 7 bases map to TRBD1. Trimming at V came to 6 bases and at J to 6 bases, leaving 5 bases not matched to a gene. Germline assignment: CDR1 SNHLY and CDR2 FYNNEI. The CDR3 extends over 13 amino acids. The DNA for the CDR3 is TGTGCCAGCAGCAACTACAGGGGTCAGCCCCAGCATTTT. Amino acids: CASSNYRGQPQHF. Full variable domain (missing parts from reference TRBV2 and TRBJ1-5): EPEVTQTPSHQVTQMGQEVILRCVPISNHLYFYWYRQILGQKVEFLVSFYNNEISEKSEIFDDQFSVERPDGSNFTLKIRSTKLEDSAMYFCASSNYRGQPQHFGDGTRLSIL.

The V call is TRBV5-1, the J call TRBJ2-3; no clear D gene. Germline loops: CDR1 SGHRS, CDR2 YFSETQ. This CDR3 spans 16 amino acids. Trimming stripped 3 bases from V and 0 bases from J, with 14 bases between. CDR3 loop: CASSSKTVASTDTQYF. CDR3 DNA: TGCGCCAGCAGCTCGAAGACGGTAGCTAGCACAGATACGCAGTATTTT.

This clonotype showed up many times. V usage is TRBV29-1 and J usage is TRBJ2-5; D not certain. Germline loops: CDR1 SQVTM, CDR2 ANQGSEA. This CDR3 has 13 residues. The V end was cut by 6 bases, the J end by 6 bases, with 17 bases between. The CDR3 region is CSVPRPNEKTQYF. CDR3 DNA sequence: TGCAGCGTCCCCAGGCCAAACGAGAAGACCCAGTACTTC.

This clonotype was counted many times. This chain connects TRBV5-1 to TRBJ2-3; 10 bases are shared with TRBD2. V lost 0 bases to trimming and J lost 0 bases; unmatched junction nucleotides: 4. Germline-derived CDR1 and CDR2 are SGHRS and YFSETQ. CDR3 size: 17 residues. The CDR3 is CASSLGRTSGSTDTQYF. The CDR3 DNA follows: TGCGCCAGCAGCTTGGGGAGGACTAGCGGTAGCACAGATACGCAGTATTTT.